Below are 14 T cell receptor beta chains sequenced from a single sample in a study of T cells in localized non-small cell lung cancer. Produced via immunoSEQ multiplex PCR; TCRdb's table is partial and in-frame only. The table includes about 24,000 clones, more than 85% detected once. The specimen comprised peripheral blood, sampled before any cancer treatment. Every receptor here comes from an older male donor with stage I squamous cell lung carcinoma.

The gene calls are TRBV6-6 and TRBJ1-3; D unresolved. V dropped 2 bases and J dropped 3 bases, with 5 bases sitting between them. The CDR3 has 13 residues. Germline V gene sequence: CDR1 MNHNY, CDR2 SVGAGI (reference sequence). This CDR3 is CASSYPDGNTIYF. The CDR3, as DNA: TGTGCCAGCAGTTACCCGGATGGAAACACCATATATTTT.

This clone was recorded once. The V gene is TRBV7-2, the J gene TRBJ1-1, with a weak D call TRBD1 (6 bases). CDR3 length equals 14 residues. The ends were cut back, 6 bases at V and 1 base at J, with 12 bases in the middle. CDR1 SGHTA and CDR2 FQGNSA come from the germline V gene. Here the CDR3 reads CASRPGHTNTEAFF. CDR3 coding DNA: TGTGCCAGCAGGCCGGGACACACGAACACTGAAGCTTTCTTT.

V and J are TRBV10-1 and TRBJ2-7; tentative D call: TRBD1 (6 bases). Germline V lookup: CDR1 WNHNN, CDR2 SYGVQD (reference sequence). Trimming took off 2 bases at V and 3 bases at J, with 14 bases between the two ends. CDR3 size: 15 residues. As DNA, the CDR3 is TGCGCCAGCAGTGAGGGGCGGACAGCGGACTACGAGCAGTACTTC. Translated: CASSEGRTADYEQYF.

This clone was counted between two and nine times. The rearrangement links TRBV6-1 to TRBJ2-3; D may correspond to TRBD1 or TRBD2 (6 bases each). Germline values: CDR1 MNHNS, CDR2 SASEGT. The CDR3 runs 15 residues. V was trimmed by 7 bases and J by 2 bases, leaving 16 bases between them. The CDR3 loop is CASNPGWGATDTQYF. For the CDR3, the DNA is TGTGCCAGCAACCCTGGGTGGGGGGCCACAGATACGCAGTATTTT.

This rearrangement joins TRBV6-6 to TRBJ2-2, with D perhaps being TRBD1 or TRBD2 (6 bases each). In germline, CDR1 is MNHNY, CDR2 SVGAGI (reference sequence). Trimming pared 7 bases from V and 4 bases from J, leaving 19 bases between. The CDR3 spans 16 residues. CDR3 loop: CASTLELRGGTGELFF. Written as DNA, the CDR3 is TGTGCCAGCACCCTAGAGCTCAGGGGAGGCACCGGGGAGCTGTTTTTT.

With respect to this clone: One end of the junction fails to match germline, which may point to a read error. The chain has TRBV7-7 and TRBJ2-5; 12 positions match TRBD2. The CDR3 contains 16 residues. Germline CDR1 reads SSHAT; CDR2 reads FNYEAQ (reference sequence). This CDR3 reads CASSPHGLAGRETQYF. The CDR3 region has the DNA TGTGCTAGCAGCCCCCACGGACTAGCGGGGAGAGAGACCCAGTACTTC.

The gene calls are TRBV6-6 and TRBJ1-5; a possible D gene is TRBD1 (6 bases). The V end was cut by 5 bases, the J end by 7 bases, with 6 bases between. The CDR3 runs to 11 residues. Looked up from germline, CDR1 is MNHNY and CDR2 is SVGAGI (reference sequence). CDR3 loop: CASSTGQPQHF. The DNA of the CDR3 is TGTGCCAGCAGTACAGGGCAGCCCCAGCATTTT.

The rearrangement uses TRBV19 and TRBJ2-1, with 10 positions matching TRBD2. V shed 1 base and J 9 bases; nucleotides not matched to a gene: 21. The CDR3 extends over 20 amino acids. The germline V gene has CDR1 LNHDA and CDR2 SQIVND (reference sequence). The DNA for the CDR3 is TGTGCCAGTAGTATAGTACGAGCAGGGGCGGCTAGCGGGGGACGAGGTGAGCAGTTCTTC. Translated: CASSIVRAGAASGGRGEQFF.

For this clone: Other nucleotide sequences from this sample produce the same CDR3. The genes are TRBV11-2 and TRBJ2-5; D possibly corresponds to TRBD2 (6 bases). CDR1 and CDR2 from the germline V gene are SGHAT and FQNNGV. Trimming shortened V by 1 base and J by 5 bases, and 14 bases separated the two germline ends. There are 15 residues in the CDR3. Here the CDR3 reads CASSLGPSRGETQYF. CDR3 nucleotides: TGTGCCAGCAGCTTAGGGCCCAGCCGGGGGGAGACCCAGTACTTC.

This rearrangement joins TRBV4-2 to TRBJ2-7; 8 bases fit TRBD2. Germline V lookup: CDR1 LGHNA, CDR2 YNFKEQ. V trimming: 0 bases; J trimming: 3 bases; junction bases outside the gene matches: 7. The CDR3 totals 16 residues. CDR3 sequence reads: CASSQDLRGVVYEQYF. CDR3 sequence (DNA): TGTGCCAGCAGCCAAGATTTGCGGGGGGTGGTCTACGAGCAGTACTTC.

In its sample, this clone is medium-sized. The chain has TRBV5-4 and TRBJ1-2, with a possible D match to TRBD1 (6 bases). V was cut by 5 bases and J by 2 bases, with 13 bases left in between. The CDR3 has 14 residues. From germline, CDR1 is SGHNT and CDR2 YYREEE (reference sequence). CDR3 amino acids: CASSVPGHNYGYTF. The CDR3 coding sequence is TGTGCCAGCAGTGTTCCGGGACACAACTATGGCTACACCTTC.

By sample fraction, this clone is hyperexpanded. V usage is TRBV7-2 and J usage is TRBJ1-6; D gene unclear. The CDR3 runs to 16 residues. From germline, CDR1 is SGHTA and CDR2 FQGNSA. Trimming removed 0 bases from V and 7 bases from J, with 13 bases in between. The DNA of the CDR3 is TGTGCCAGCAGCTTAGCCAGCGGCTCTGAGAATTCACCCCTCCACTTT. Its translation is CASSLASGSENSPLHF.

V usage is TRBV28 and J usage is TRBJ2-5, with D hard to call. In germline, CDR1 is MDHEN, CDR2 SYDVKM. Trimming cost V 0 bases and J 1 base, with 3 bases left between them. This CDR3 spans 13 amino acids. The CDR3 here is CASSLWGQETQYF. The CDR3 bases are TGTGCCAGCAGTTTATGGGGCCAAGAGACCCAGTACTTC. The whole variable domain, remainder taken from reference TRBV28 and TRBJ2-5, is DVKVTQSSRYLVKRTGEKVFLECVQDMDHENMFWYRQDPGLGLRLIYFSYDVKMKEKGDIPEGYSVSREKKERFSLILESASTNQTSMYLCASSLWGQETQYFGPGTRLLVL.

The chain recombines TRBV11-3 with TRBJ2-3; possible D gene TRBD1, 5 bases. Per germline, CDR1 SGHNT and CDR2 YENEEA. There are 17 residues in the CDR3. V lost 1 base, J lost 2 bases, and 16 bases lay in between. The CDR3 bases are TGTGCCAGCAGCTTAGGGGGCCAGGGTTACTCCACAGATACGCAGTATTTT. Residues: CASSLGGQGYSTDTQYF.